A selection of T cell receptor beta chains follows, all from one sample in a study of blood T cell repertoires in COVID-19. Libraries were prepared by immunoSEQ multiplex PCR; TCRdb keeps only in-frame clonotypes and omits some of them. The repertoire holds about 110,000 clones, with 65% to 75% as singletons. Sample: peripheral blood. These receptors came from an elderly man with acute or convalescent COVID-19. Both conserved end residues are part of each CDR3. A D gene is named only where the DNA matches it firmly. A row's size may be missing; if present it is once, few, many or a size class.

TRBJ1-1	TRBV3-1/TRBV3-2	.	.	TGTGCCAGCAGCCCCCTGGCCGTGAACACTGAAGCTTTCTTT	CASSPLAVNTEAFF
TRBJ2-2	TRBV12-3/TRBV12-4	TRBD1	.	TGTGCCGACCGACAGGGGAACACCGGGGAGCTGTTTTTT	CADRQGNTGELFF
TRBJ2-3	TRBV9	.	.	TGTGCCAGCAGCGTAGGCGGGCCCCGGGTTGGAGATACGCAGTATTTT	CASSVGGPRVGDTQYF
TRBJ1-2	TRBV28	TRBD1	.	TGTGCCAGCAGTTTAACCCCGACAGGGCGTCTCTATGGCTACACCTTC	CASSLTPTGRLYGYTF
TRBJ2-1	TRBV24-1	TRBD1	.	TGTGCCACCAGTGATTTAGGGACAGCCCTAATCCGTGAGCAGTTCTTC	CATSDLGTALIREQFF
TRBJ2-3	TRBV10-1	.	.	TGCGCCAGCAGTGGTCCCAGCGGGAGCACAGATACGCAGTATTTT	CASSGPSGSTDTQYF
TRBJ2-3	TRBV28	.	few	TGTGCCAGCAGTGGGGGGTACGCAGATACGCAGTATTTT	CASSGGYADTQYF
TRBJ1-1	TRBV5-1	TRBD1	.	TGCGCCAGCAGCCCTGACGGACAGGGTGACACTGAAGCTTTCTTT	CASSPDGQGDTEAFF
TRBJ2-3	TRBV29-1	.	.	TGCAGCGCCAGGGTTCAAGATACGCAGTATTTT	CSARVQDTQYF
TRBJ1-4	TRBV20-1	.	.	TGCAGTGCTAGTCGAGGGACAACTAATGAAAAACTGTTTTTT	CSASRGTTNEKLFF
TRBJ1-1	TRBV12-3/TRBV12-4	.	.	TGTGCCAGCAGTACCGACAGAGCCACTGAAGCTTTCTTT	CASSTDRATEAFF
TRBJ2-7	TRBV6-6	TRBD1	.	TGTGCCAGCACGGGACAGGGAACCTACGAGCAGTACTTC	CASTGQGTYEQYF
TRBJ2-1	TRBV7-2	TRBD1	few	TGTGCCAGCAGCTTAGTTCAGGGGGCAAGAAATGAGCAGTTCTTC	CASSLVQGARNEQFF
TRBJ2-7	TRBV3-1/TRBV3-2	TRBD1	.	TGTGCCAGCAGCCAAGGAGGGGGCAGGAACGAGCAGTACTTC	CASSQGGGRNEQYF
TRBJ2-2	TRBV5-1	TRBD2	few	TGCGCCAGCAGCTTGTTGCTAGCGGGCCCCGGGGAGCTGTTTTTT	CASSLLLAGPGELFF
TRBJ2-7	TRBV12-2	.	.	TGTGCAAGTCGCTCTAACCCCCGGGACAGGGCATACGAGCAGTACTTC	CASRSNPRDRAYEQYF
TRBJ1-1	TRBV9	TRBD1	.	TGTGCCAGCAGCGCCGGGACAGGGCTCACTGAAGCTTTCTTT	CASSAGTGLTEAFF
TRBJ1-6	TRBV18	.	.	TGTGCCAGCTCACCTGGCCAGGTCGGCAATTCACCCCTCCACTTT	CASSPGQVGNSPLHF
TRBJ1-6	TRBV19	.	few	TGTGCCAGTACCCCGACACCGAGCTCCTATAATTCACCCCTCCACTTT	CASTPTPSSYNSPLHF
TRBJ1-5	TRBV6-5	TRBD1	.	TGTGCCAGCTCGGGACAGGCAAGGGGCAATCAGCCCCAGCATTTT	CASSGQARGNQPQHF